This T cell receptor (beta chain) was captured by sequencing in a study of tumor-infiltrating lymphocytes in localized non-small cell lung cancer. Study information: Patients included smokers and never-smokers with various histologies, some sampled after neoadjuvant chemotherapy. Study-level results: Each assay used a separate piece of the same tissue. Higher tumor T cell infiltration than in uninvolved lung was supported by TCRbeta sequencing. No link was found between tumor T-cell fraction and recurrence-free survival.

Trimming removed 0 bases from V and 9 bases from J, with 21 bases in between. Germline assignment: CDR1 SGHTA and CDR2 FQGNSA. The CDR3 loop spans 17 amino acids. The data were produced by immunoSEQ multiplex PCR, yet TCRdb's version contains in-frame clones alone and is incomplete. The sample lists approximately 12,000 clones, 78% occurring once. A remark on this clone: Its antigen is still unknown.

This sequence joins TRBV7-2 and TRBJ1-5, with D tentatively TRBD1 (6 bases). The receptor comes from a human donor with non-small cell lung cancer. Sequencing used lung tumor tissue. CDR3 in DNA: TGTGCCAGCAGCTTAGCCCCTTACGGGGGCCCGGGGGGGCCCCAGCATTTT. It translates to CASSLAPYGGPGGPQHF.